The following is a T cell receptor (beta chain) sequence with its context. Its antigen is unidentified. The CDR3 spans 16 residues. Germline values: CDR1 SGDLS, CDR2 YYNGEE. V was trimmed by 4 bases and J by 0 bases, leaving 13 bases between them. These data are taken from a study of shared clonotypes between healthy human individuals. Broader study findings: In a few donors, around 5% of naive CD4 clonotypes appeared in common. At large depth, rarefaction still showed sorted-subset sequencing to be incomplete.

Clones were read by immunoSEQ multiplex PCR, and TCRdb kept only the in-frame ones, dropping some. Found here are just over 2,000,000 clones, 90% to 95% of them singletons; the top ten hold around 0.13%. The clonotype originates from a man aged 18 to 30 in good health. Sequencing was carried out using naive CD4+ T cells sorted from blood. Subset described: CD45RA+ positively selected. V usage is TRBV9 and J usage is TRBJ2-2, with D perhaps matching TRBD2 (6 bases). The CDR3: CASSIHPGANTGELFF. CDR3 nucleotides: TGTGCCAGCAGCATCCACCCGGGAGCGAACACCGGGGAGCTGTTTTTT.